The sequence of this TCR beta chain was determined in a study of post-analysis software for immune sequencing data (dated by TCRdb to 2015 to 2017). With respect to the entire study: Disease courses on record covered relapsing-remitting, secondary progressive and progressive-relapsing multiple sclerosis, though some patients had no subtype annotation. The patient repertoires were set against approximately 10 previously published healthy control repertoires from donors whose ages ranged from about 6 to 25 years. A subset of samples was prepared in parallel using single-end sample barcoding, then pooled and co-amplified after Illumina adapter ligation. The full study reports these points: Direct clustering with F measure showed strong co-clustering of samples prepared in the same batch, prompting a batch-effect correction. The control group was slightly older than the multiple sclerosis patient group. Normalized Chao1 diversity was significantly lower in multiple sclerosis patients than controls, suggesting substantial peripheral T-cell clonal expansion. Significantly higher frequencies in patients than in controls were found for several TRBV segments, including TRBV5-6, TRBV5-1 and TRBV20-1.

To demonstrate the VDJtools post-analysis software, TCR beta repertoires were profiled from the peripheral blood of more than 10 young patients with multiple sclerosis. Multiple sclerosis patients were children and adolescents aged about 6 to 16 years. Receptors were amplified or captured by PCR. This sample was sequenced with an Illumina HiSeq 2500. To reduce PCR and sequencing biases, unique molecular identifiers were built into the TCR beta cDNA libraries. Approximately 500,000 cDNA molecules were obtained for every 1 to 10 million input T cells, so each molecule roughly corresponded to one T cell. Patient libraries were prepared and sequenced with the same protocol used for the earlier healthy control dataset. Samples belonging to the same batch were prepared together, multiplexed and sequenced on a shared HiSeq lane. Concerning the study's data processing: Raw barcoded reads were processed with MIGEC, discarding single-read molecular identifier groups before consensus assembly and CDR3 extraction. Clonotype tables were post-analysed with VDJtools, and diversity was normalized by down-sampling all datasets to the smallest sample size. In repertoire overlap clustering, CDR3 amino acid sequences, but not nucleotide sequences, were matched to correct batch-related cross-sample contamination. TCRdb reworked the public reads: Q25 trimming with fastp, MiXCR clone assembly, productive beta chains retained. Entries are consolidated by CDR3 protein sequence, retaining the most common genes and DNA. These V and J calls are TCRdb output, not the study's own analysis. This sample comprises some 800,000 distinct CDR3 sequences, more than 45% of them detected only once. 4% to 5% of the sample is held by the ten biggest clonotypes.

Based on the germline V gene, the CDR1 and CDR2 sequences are LGHNA and YSLEER. The cysteine opens and the phenylalanine closes a CDR3 of 17 amino acids. Solely the CDR3 DNA is kept, with 51 bases framed from the first base. V has 3 bases trimmed and J has 4 bases trimmed; junction bases matching no gene number 7. This clonotype was recorded a few times. It lacks a known antigen. No qualities accompany the bases; no much larger clone lies one base away. The clonotype originates from a girl between 10 and 17 years old with multiple sclerosis. Sequencing used blood. The receptor chain draws on TRBV4-3 and TRBJ2-3; 13 junctional bases match TRBD2. CDR3 sequence: CASSQGKTSGRPDTQYF. The DNA reads TGCGCCAGCAGCCAGGGGAAGACTAGCGGGAGGCCAGATACGCAGTATTTT.